This entry is about one TCR beta chain. No antigen is known for it. V lost 4 bases, J lost 2 bases, and 5 bases stayed unmatched. CDR1 SNHLY and CDR2 FYNNEI come from the germline V gene. CDR3 length equals 15 residues. Using immunoSEQ multiplex PCR, the repertoire was profiled, and TCRdb retains in-frame clones only, with some absent. The data hold more than 95,000 clones, with 88% observed a single time. This specimen belongs to a study of T cell responses to AZD1222 COVID-19 vaccine. Study findings and constraints: Across spike, vaccine-associated CD4 TCRs were found, dominant at 160-218 and 743-854. All repertoire sampling was performed exclusively after the peak T cell response. The donors showed a predominance of white British ancestry and of females, with possible underestimation of clonal diversity.

The sequenced sample was peripheral blood, obtained on day 0 of AZD1222 vaccination. The receptor comes from an adult in good health. The chain is built from TRBV2 and TRBJ2-1; 7 positions agree with TRBD2. The CDR3 region has the DNA TGTGCCAGCAGTGCTAGCGGACACCCCTACAATGAGCAGTTCTTC. Its protein is CASSASGHPYNEQFF.